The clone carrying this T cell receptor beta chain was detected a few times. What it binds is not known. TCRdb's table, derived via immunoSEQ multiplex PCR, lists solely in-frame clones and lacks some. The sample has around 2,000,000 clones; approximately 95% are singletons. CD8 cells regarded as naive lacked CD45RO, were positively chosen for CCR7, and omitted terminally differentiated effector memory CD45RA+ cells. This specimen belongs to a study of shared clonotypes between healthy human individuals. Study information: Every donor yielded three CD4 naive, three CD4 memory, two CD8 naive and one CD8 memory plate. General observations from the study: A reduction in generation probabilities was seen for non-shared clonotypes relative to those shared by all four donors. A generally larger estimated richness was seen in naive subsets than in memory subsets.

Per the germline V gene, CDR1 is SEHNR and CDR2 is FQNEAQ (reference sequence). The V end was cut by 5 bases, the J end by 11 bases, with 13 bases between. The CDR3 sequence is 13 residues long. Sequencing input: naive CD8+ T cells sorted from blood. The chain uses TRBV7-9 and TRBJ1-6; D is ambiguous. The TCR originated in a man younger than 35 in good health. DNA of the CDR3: TGTGCCAGCAGCCCGGGCCCCGGGGCACCCCTCCACTTT. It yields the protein CASSPGPGAPLHF.